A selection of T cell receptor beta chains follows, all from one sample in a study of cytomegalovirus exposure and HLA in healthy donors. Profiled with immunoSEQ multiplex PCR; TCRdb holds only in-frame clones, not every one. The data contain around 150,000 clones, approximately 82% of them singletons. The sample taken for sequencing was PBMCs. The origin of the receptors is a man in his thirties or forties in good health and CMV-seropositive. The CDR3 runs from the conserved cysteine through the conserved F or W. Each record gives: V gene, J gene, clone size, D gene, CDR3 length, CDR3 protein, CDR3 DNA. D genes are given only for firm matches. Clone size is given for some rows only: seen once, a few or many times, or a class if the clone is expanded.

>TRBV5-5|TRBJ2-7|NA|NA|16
CASSLRGAVSSYEQYF
TGTGCCAGCAGCTTGAGGGGCGCAGTGAGCTCCTACGAGCAGTACTTC
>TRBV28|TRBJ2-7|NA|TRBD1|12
CATQNSGGEQYF
TGTGCCACCCAGAACTCAGGGGGCGAGCAGTACTTC
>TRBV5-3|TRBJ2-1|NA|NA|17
CARSSRLPQATGHEQFF
TGTGCCAGAAGCTCCCGCCTTCCTCAAGCGACCGGCCATGAGCAGTTCTTC
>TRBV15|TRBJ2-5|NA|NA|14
CATSRRAGVETQYF
TGTGCCACCAGCAGAAGGGCAGGGGTAGAGACCCAGTACTTC
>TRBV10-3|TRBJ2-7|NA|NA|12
CAISEPSYEQYF
TGTGCCATCAGTGAGCCGTCCTACGAGCAGTACTTC
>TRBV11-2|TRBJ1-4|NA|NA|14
CATRQGGGNEKLFF
TGTGCCACCAGACAAGGGGGTGGTAATGAAAAACTGTTTTTT
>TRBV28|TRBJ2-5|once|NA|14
CASRDSRGAETQYF
TGTGCCAGCAGGGACAGCCGGGGGGCAGAGACCCAGTACTTC
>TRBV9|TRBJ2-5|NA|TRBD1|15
CASSAYRGRGETQYF
TGTGCCAGCAGCGCCTACAGGGGGCGAGGAGAGACCCAGTACTTC
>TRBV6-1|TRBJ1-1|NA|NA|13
CASSGQRGTEAFF
TGTGCCAGCAGTGGACAGCGCGGCACTGAAGCTTTCTTT
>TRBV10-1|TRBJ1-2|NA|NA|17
CASVGKTGHGLNYGYTF
TGCGCCAGCGTTGGGAAGACTGGACATGGGTTGAACTATGGCTACACCTTC
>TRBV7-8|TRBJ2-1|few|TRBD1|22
CASLPGQGERTRTSKSYNEQFF
TGTGCCAGCCTCCCGGGACAGGGAGAGAGGACTAGAACATCAAAATCCTACAATGAGCAGTTCTTC
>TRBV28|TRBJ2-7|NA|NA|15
CASSLEQGEVYEQYF
TGTGCCAGCAGTTTGGAACAGGGAGAGGTCTACGAGCAGTACTTC
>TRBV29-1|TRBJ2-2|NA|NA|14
CSVAAGVRTGELFF
TGCAGCGTCGCGGCAGGGGTGAGGACCGGGGAGCTGTTTTTT
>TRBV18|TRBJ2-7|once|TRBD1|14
CASSPPDRGREQYF
TGTGCCAGCTCGCCTCCGGACAGGGGGCGCGAGCAGTACTTC
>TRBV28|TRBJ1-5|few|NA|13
CASSAPGRQPQHF
TGTGCCAGCAGTGCTCCAGGGCGTCAGCCCCAGCATTTT
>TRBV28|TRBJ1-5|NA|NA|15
CASSSQRGGYQPQHF
TGTGCCAGCAGTTCACAAAGAGGGGGATATCAGCCCCAGCATTTT
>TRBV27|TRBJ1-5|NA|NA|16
CASSSRIQGRGQPQHF
TGTGCCAGCAGTTCCCGAATACAGGGACGAGGTCAGCCCCAGCATTTT
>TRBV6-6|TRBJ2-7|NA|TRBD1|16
CASSYSGGQGGYEQYF
TGTGCCAGCAGTTACTCAGGAGGACAGGGGGGCTACGAGCAGTACTTC
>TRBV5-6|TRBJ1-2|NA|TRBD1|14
CASSSSQGDYGYTF
TGTGCCAGCAGCTCGTCACAGGGGGACTATGGCTACACCTTC
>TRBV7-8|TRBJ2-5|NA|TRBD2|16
CASSPRLALGGETQYF
TGTGCCAGCAGCCCCCGACTAGCGCTGGGGGGAGAGACCCAGTACTTC
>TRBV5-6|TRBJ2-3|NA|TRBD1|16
CASSLAGQGAIDTQYF
TGTGCCAGCAGCTTGGCGGGACAGGGGGCAATAGATACGCAGTATTTT
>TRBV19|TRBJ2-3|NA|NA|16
CASTRRLGGATDTQYF
TGTGCCAGTACGAGGCGACTGGGGGGGGCCACAGATACGCAGTATTTT
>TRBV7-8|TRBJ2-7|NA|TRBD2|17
CASSLAFLTSGSYEQYF
TGTGCCAGCAGCTTAGCCTTTCTGACTAGCGGGTCCTACGAGCAGTACTTC
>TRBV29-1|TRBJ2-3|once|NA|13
CSGRLRFTDTQYF
TGCAGCGGAAGACTCCGCTTCACAGATACGCAGTATTTT
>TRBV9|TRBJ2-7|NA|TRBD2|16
CASSVGGSGSSYEQYF
TGTGCCAGCAGCGTAGGAGGTAGCGGGAGCTCCTACGAGCAGTACTTC
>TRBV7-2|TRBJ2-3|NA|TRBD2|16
CASSSSGTSVPDTQYF
TGTGCCAGCAGCTCCTCCGGGACTAGCGTGCCAGATACGCAGTATTTT
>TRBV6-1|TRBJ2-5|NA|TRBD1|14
CASQKTGYQETQYF
TGTGCCAGTCAGAAGACAGGGTACCAAGAGACCCAGTACTTC
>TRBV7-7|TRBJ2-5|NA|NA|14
CASSLLPLEGTQYF
TGTGCCAGCAGCTTATTACCCCTTGAGGGGACCCAGTACTTC
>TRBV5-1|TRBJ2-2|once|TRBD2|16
CASSLAGTSEAGEPFF
TGCGCCAGCAGCTTGGCCGGGACTAGCGAGGCCGGGGAGCCGTTTTTT
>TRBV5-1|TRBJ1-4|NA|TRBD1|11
CASSPAGQPFF
TGCGCCAGCAGCCCGGCGGGACAGCCGTTTTTT
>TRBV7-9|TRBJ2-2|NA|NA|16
CASSYDIGANTGELFF
TGTGCCAGCAGTTATGACATAGGGGCTAACACCGGGGAGCTGTTTTTT
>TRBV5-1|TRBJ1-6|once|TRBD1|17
CASSLDRGDSYNSPLHF
TGCGCCAGCAGCTTGGACAGGGGGGACTCTTATAATTCACCCCTCCACTTT
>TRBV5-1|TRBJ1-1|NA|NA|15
CASSLEGRGVTEAFF
TGCGCCAGCAGCTTGGAAGGCAGGGGAGTCACTGAAGCTTTCTTT
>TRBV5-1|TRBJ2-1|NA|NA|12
CASSLVDNEQFF
TGCGCCAGCAGCTTAGTAGACAATGAGCAGTTCTTC
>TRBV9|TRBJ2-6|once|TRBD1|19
CASSGSSLGQDSGANVLTF
TGTGCCAGCAGCGGTAGTAGCCTGGGACAGGACTCTGGGGCCAACGTCCTGACTTTC
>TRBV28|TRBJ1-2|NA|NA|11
CASKGNYGYTF
TGTGCCAGCAAGGGGAACTATGGCTACACCTTC
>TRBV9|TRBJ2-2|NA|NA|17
CASSVLSGPPYTGELFF
TGTGCCAGCAGCGTACTGAGCGGGCCCCCGTACACCGGGGAGCTGTTTTTT
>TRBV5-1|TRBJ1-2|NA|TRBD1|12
CASSEDRGGYTF
TGCGCCAGCAGCGAGGACAGGGGCGGCTACACCTTC
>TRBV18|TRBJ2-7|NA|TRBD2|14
CASSPNSGVYEQYF
TGTGCCAGCTCACCAAATAGCGGGGTCTACGAGCAGTACTTC
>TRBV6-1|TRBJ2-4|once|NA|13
CASSDPTLPVQYF
TGTGCCAGCAGTGATCCGACTTTGCCCGTTCAGTACTTC
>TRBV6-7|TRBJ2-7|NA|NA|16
CASSYSIVPQMVEQYF
TGTGCCAGCAGTTACTCGATAGTCCCACAGATGGTCGAGCAGTACTTC
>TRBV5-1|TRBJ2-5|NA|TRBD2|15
CASSPDSGVQETQYF
TGCGCCAGCTCGCCCGATAGCGGGGTGCAAGAGACCCAGTACTTC
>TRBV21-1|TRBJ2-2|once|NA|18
CASSKRPGSGSSTGELFF
TGTGCCAGCAGCAAACGGCCGGGGAGCGGGAGCTCCACCGGGGAGCTGTTTTTT
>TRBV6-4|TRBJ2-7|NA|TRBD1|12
CARTGQPYEQYF
TGTGCCAGAACGGGACAGCCCTACGAGCAGTACTTC
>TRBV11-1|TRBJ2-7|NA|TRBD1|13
CATQGAQSYEQYF
TGTGCCACCCAGGGGGCCCAGTCCTACGAGCAGTACTTC
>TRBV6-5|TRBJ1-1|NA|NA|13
CASRKGVNTEAFF
TGTGCCAGCAGGAAGGGGGTGAACACTGAAGCTTTCTTT
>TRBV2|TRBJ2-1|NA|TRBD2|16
CASTPQTSGGFNEQFF
TGTGCCAGCACCCCCCAGACTAGCGGGGGTTTTAATGAGCAGTTCTTC
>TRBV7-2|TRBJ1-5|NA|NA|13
CASSLDRNQPQHF
TGTGCCAGCAGCCTCGACAGAAATCAGCCCCAGCATTTT